The sequence of this T cell receptor beta chain was determined in a study of blood T cell repertoires in COVID-19. Some clones are missing from TCRdb's copy, which holds only in-frame ones; the method was immunoSEQ multiplex PCR. This sample has 15,000 to 20,000 clones, with 86% found just once. Trimming removed 1 base at V and 4 bases at J, with 10 bases between. Germline CDR1 reads MGHRA; CDR2 reads YSYEKL. The CDR3 is 15 amino acids. V usage is TRBV4-1 and J usage is TRBJ1-4; D call uncertain. Input material: peripheral blood. The clonotype was recovered from a human donor with active COVID-19. The donor label of this sample is uncertain. In DNA, the CDR3 is TGCGCCAGCAGCCAAGCCCGGGAGATTAATGAAAAACTGTTTTTT. Its protein is CASSQAREINEKLFF.